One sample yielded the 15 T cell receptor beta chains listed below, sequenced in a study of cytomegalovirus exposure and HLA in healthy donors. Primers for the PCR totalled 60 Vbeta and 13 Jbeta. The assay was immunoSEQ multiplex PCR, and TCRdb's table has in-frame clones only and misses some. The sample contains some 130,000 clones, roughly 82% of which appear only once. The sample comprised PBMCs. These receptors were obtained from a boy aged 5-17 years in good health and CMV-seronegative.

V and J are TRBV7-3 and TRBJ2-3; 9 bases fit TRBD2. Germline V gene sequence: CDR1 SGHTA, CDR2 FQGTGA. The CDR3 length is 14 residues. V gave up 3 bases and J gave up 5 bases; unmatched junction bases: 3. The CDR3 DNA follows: TGTGCCAGCAGCTTGACTAGCGGAGGAGATACGCAGTATTTT. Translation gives CASSLTSGGDTQYF.

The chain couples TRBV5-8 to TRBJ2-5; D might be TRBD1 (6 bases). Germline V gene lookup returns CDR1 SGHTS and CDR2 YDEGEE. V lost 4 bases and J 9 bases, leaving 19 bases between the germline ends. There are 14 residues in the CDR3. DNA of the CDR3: TGTGCCAGCAGCCCCCTCGGGGACAAGAGGTCCCAGTACTTC. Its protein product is CASSPLGDKRSQYF. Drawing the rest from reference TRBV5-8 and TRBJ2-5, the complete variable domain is EAGVTQSPTHLIKTRGQQATLRCSPISGHTSVYWYQQALGLGLQFLLWYDEGEERNRGNFPPRFSGRQFPNYSSELNVNALELEDSALYLCASSPLGDKRSQYFGPGTRLLVL.

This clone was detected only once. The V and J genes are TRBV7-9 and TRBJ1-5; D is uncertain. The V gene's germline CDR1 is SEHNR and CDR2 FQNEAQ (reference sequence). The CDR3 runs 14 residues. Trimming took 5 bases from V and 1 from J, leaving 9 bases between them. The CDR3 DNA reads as TGTGCCAGCAGCGGTGGAGGGAGCAATCAGCCCCAGCATTTT. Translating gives CASSGGGSNQPQHF.

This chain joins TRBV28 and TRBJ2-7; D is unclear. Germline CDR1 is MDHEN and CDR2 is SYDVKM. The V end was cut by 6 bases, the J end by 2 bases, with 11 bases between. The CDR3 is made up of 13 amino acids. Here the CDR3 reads CASSSNLPYEQYF. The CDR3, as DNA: TGTGCCAGCAGCTCAAATCTACCCTACGAGCAGTACTTC.

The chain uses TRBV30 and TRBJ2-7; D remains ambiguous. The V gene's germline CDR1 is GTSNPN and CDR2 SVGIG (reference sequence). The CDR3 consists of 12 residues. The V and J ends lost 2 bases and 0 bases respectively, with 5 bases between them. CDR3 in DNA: TGTGCCTGGAGTTACTACTCCTACGAGCAGTACTTC. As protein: CAWSYYSYEQYF.

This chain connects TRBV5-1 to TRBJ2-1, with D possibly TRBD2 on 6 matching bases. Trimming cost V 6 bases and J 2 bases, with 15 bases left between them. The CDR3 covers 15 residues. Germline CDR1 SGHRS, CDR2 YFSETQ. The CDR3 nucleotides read TGCGCCAGCACCCCGGCGGGAAGTCCCTACAATGAGCAGTTCTTC. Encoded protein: CASTPAGSPYNEQFF.

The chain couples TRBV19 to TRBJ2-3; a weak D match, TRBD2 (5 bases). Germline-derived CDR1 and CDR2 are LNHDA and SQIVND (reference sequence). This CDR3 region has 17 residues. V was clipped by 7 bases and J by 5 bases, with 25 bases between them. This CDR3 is CASIPSIISGLIDTQYF. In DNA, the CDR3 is TGTGCCAGTATTCCCTCGATCATATCGGGGTTGATAGATACGCAGTATTTT.

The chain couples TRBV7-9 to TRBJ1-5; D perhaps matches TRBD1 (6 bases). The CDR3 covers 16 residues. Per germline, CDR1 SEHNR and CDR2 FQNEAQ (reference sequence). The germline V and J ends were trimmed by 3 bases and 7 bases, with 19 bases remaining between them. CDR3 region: CASSFHGGAGLQPQHF. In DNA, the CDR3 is TGTGCCAGCAGCTTTCACGGGGGGGCAGGGCTACAGCCCCAGCATTTT.

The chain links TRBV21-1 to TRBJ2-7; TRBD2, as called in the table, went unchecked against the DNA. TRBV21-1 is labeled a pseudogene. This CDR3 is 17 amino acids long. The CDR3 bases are TGTGCCAGCAGCAAAGCATCTAGCGGGAGGGTGGCCTACGAGCAGTACTTC. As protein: CASSKASSGRVAYEQYF.

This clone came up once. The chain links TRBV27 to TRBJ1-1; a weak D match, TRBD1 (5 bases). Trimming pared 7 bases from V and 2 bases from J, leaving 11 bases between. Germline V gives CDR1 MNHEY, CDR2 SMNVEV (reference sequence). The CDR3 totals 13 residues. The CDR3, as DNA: TGTGCCAGCATCCCGGGGGATAACACTGAAGCTTTCTTT. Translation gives CASIPGDNTEAFF.

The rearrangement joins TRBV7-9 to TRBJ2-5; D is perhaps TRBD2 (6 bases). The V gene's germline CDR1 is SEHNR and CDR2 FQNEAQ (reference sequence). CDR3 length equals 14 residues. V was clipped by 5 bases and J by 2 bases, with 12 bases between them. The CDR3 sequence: CASSLGTLQETQYF. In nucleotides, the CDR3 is TGTGCCAGCAGCCTAGGGACTCTTCAAGAGACCCAGTACTTC.

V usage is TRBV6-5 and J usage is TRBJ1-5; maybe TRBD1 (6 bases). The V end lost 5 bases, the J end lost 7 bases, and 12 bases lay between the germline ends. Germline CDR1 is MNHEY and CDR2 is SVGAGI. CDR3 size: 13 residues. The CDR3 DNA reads TGTGCCAGCAGTCTCACCCAGGGGCAGCCCCAGCATTTT. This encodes CASSLTQGQPQHF.

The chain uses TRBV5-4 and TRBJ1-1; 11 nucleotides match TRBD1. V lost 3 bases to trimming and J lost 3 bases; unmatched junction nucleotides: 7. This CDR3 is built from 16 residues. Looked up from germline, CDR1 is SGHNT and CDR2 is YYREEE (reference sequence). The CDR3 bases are TGTGCCAGCAGCTCCGGACAGGGGGCGGTTTACACTGAAGCTTTCTTT. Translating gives CASSSGQGAVYTEAFF. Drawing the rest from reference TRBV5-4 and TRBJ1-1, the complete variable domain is ETGVTQSPTHLIKTRGQQVTLRCSSQSGHNTVSWYQQALGQGPQFIFQYYREEENGRGNFPPRFSGLQFPNYSSELNVNALELDDSALYLCASSSGQGAVYTEAFFGQGTRLTVV.

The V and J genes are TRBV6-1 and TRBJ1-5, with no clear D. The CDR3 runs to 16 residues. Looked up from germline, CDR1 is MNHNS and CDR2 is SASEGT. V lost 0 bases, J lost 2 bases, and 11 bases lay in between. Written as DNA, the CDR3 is TGTGCCAGCAGTGAAGCTACCACACGGGGCAATCAGCCCCAGCATTTT. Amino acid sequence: CASSEATTRGNQPQHF.

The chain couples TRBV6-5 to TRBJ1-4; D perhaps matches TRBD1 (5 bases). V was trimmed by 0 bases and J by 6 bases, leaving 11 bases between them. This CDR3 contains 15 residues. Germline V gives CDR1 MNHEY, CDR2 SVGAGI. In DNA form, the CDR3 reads TGTGCCAGCAGTTACTCGGGGGGTTGGGATGAAAAACTGTTTTTT. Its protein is CASSYSGGWDEKLFF.